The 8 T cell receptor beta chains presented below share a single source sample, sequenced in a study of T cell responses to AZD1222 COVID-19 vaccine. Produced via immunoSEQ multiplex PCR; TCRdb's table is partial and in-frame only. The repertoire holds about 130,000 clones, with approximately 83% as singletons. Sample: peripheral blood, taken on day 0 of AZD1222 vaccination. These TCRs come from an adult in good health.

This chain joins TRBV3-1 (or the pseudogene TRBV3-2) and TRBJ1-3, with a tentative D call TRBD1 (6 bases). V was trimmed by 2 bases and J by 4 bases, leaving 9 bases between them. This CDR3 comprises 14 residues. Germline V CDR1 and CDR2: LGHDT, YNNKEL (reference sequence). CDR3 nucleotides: TGTGCCAGCAGCCAAACAGGGCCCGGAAACACCATATATTTT. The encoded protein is CASSQTGPGNTIYF.

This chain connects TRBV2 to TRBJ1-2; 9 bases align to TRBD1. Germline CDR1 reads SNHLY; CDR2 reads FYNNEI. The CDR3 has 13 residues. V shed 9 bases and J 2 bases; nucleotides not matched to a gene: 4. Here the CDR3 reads CASPGQGNYGYTF. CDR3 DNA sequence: TGTGCCAGTCCGGGACAGGGCAACTATGGCTACACCTTC. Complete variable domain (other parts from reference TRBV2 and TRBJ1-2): EPEVTQTPSHQVTQMGQEVILRCVPISNHLYFYWYRQILGQKVEFLVSFYNNEISEKSEIFDDQFSVERPDGSNFTLKIRSTKLEDSAMYFCASPGQGNYGYTFGSGTRLTVV.

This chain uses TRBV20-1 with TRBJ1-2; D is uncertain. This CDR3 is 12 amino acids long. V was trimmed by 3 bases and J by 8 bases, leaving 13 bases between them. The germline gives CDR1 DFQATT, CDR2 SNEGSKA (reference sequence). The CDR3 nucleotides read TGCAGTGCTAGTAACTGGGAGGGCGGCTACACCTTC. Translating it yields CSASNWEGGYTF.

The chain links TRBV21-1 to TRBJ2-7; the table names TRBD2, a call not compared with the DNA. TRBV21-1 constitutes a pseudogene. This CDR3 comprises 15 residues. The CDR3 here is CASSKVSGVAYEQYF. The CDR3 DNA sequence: TGTGCCAGCAGCAAAGTGTCCGGGGTAGCCTACGAGCAGTACTTC.

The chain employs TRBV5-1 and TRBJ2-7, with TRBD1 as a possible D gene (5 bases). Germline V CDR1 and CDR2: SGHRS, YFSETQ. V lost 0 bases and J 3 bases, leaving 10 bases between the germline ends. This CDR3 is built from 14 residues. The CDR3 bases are TGCGCCAGCAGCTTGGGGCCAGGGAACTACGAGCAGTACTTC. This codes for CASSLGPGNYEQYF.

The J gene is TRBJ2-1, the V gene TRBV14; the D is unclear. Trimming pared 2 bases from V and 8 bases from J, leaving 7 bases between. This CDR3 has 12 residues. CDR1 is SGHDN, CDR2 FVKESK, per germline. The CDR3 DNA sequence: TGTGCCAGCAGCCAAAGGGCATATGAGCAGTTCTTC. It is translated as CASSQRAYEQFF.

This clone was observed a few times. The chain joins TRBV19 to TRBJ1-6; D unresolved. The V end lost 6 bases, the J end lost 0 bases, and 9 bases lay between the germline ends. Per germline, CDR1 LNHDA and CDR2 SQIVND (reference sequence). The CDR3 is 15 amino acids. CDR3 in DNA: TGTGCCAGTAGACAGCTGAGCTCCTATAATTCACCCCTCCACTTT. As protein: CASRQLSSYNSPLHF.

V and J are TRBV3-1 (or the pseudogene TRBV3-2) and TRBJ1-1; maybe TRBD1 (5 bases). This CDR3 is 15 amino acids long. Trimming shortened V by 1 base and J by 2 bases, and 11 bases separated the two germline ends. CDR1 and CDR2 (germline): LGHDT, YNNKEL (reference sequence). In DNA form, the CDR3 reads TGTGCCAGCAGCCAAGGCGTCCAGGGAAACACTGAAGCTTTCTTT. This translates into CASSQGVQGNTEAFF.